Below, one T cell receptor (beta chain) is given with its context. Repertoires were generated with immunoSEQ multiplex PCR, while TCRdb's copy carries only in-frame clones and drops some. Of about 1 million clones in the sample, approximately 68% are singletons; the top ten hold approximately 1.5%. The sample originates from a study of shared clonotypes between healthy human individuals. Germline V gives CDR1 MNHNS, CDR2 SASEGT. This CDR3 region has 15 residues. The rearrangement links TRBV6-1 to TRBJ1-5; TRBD1 might be the D (7 bases). The end of the DNA fits TRBJ2-3 better, so the J call may be wrong. The sample taken for sequencing was memory CD4+ T cells sorted from blood. The sample's subset: CD45RA-negative fraction. This clonotype originated in a man aged 18 to 29 in good health. CDR3 nucleotides: TGTGCCAGCAGTGTGGCAGGGGGGAGCAATCAGCCCCAGTATTTT. This codes for CASSVAGGSNQPQYF.